The present T cell receptor (beta chain) was sequenced within a study of T cell changes during pregnancy in multiple sclerosis. Measured with immunoSEQ multiplex PCR; TCRdb has only the in-frame clones, and not every one. The sample contains 42,000 or so clones, around 93% of which appear only once. This CDR3 region has 17 residues. V gave up 3 bases and J gave up 5 bases; unmatched junction bases: 15. Germline CDR1 and CDR2: SGDLS and YYNGEE. The sequenced sample was CD4+ T cells from peripheral blood mononuclear cells, obtained after pregnancy. The chain uses TRBV9 and TRBJ2-5, with TRBD1 matching over 8 bases. The receptor's source is a female donor with multiple sclerosis, enrolled in a pregnancy study. The CDR3 DNA is TGTGCCAGCAGCGCAGGACAGGGAGCACGATGGGGGGAGACCCAGTACTTC. It encodes CASSAGQGARWGETQYF.